Shown below are 30 T cell receptor beta chains from a single sample sequenced in a study of cytomegalovirus exposure and HLA in healthy donors (dated by TCRdb to about 2017). Libraries were made using the immunoSEQ multiplex PCR assay. A mixture of 60 forward primers for TCR Vbeta segments and 13 reverse primers for TCR Jbeta segments was used in the multiplex PCR. TCRdb mirrors the immuneACCESS table, restricted to in-frame sequences. Some clones are absent from its copies; in checked studies, under half trace to an unresolved V gene, and the reason for the others is unknown. The sample records 150,000 to 200,000 clones, more than 80% of which are singletons. The ten largest clones take up 2.4% of the sample. Sequenced: PBMCs. These receptors were obtained from a male donor in good health and CMV-seronegative.

The chain links TRBV19 to TRBJ2-7, with D possibly TRBD1 on 6 matching bases. Trimming removed 1 base at V and 3 bases at J, with 13 bases between. Germline loops: CDR1 LNHDA, CDR2 SQIVND (reference sequence). The CDR3 length is 15 residues. CDR3 sequence reads: CASSIARDTRYEQYF. In nucleotides, the CDR3 is TGTGCCAGTAGTATAGCCCGGGACACGCGCTACGAGCAGTACTTC.

The rearrangement links TRBV7-8 to TRBJ2-7, with D perhaps TRBD2 (7 bases). Germline-derived CDR1 and CDR2 are SGHVS and FQNEAQ. Trimming removed 7 bases at V and 5 bases at J, with 18 bases between. This CDR3 is built from 14 residues. The CDR3 here is CASTARGAGNEQYF. In DNA form, the CDR3 reads TGTGCCAGCACCGCCCGGGGGGCGGGAAACGAGCAGTACTTC.

V gene TRBV28 combines with J gene TRBJ2-7; weak D call: TRBD1 (5 bases). CDR3 length equals 13 residues. V was pared by 4 bases and J by 12 bases, with 19 bases between. Germline CDR1 MDHEN, CDR2 SYDVKM. The DNA of the CDR3 is TGTGCCAGCAGTTCCCCTCCCTTAGGGGCCCCGTACTTC. Translating gives CASSSPPLGAPYF. The variable domain in full, with the rest retrieved from reference TRBV28 and TRBJ2-7, is DVKVTQSSRYLVKRTGEKVFLECVQDMDHENMFWYRQDPGLGLRLIYFSYDVKMKEKGDIPEGYSVSREKKERFSLILESASTNQTSMYLCASSSPPLGAPYFGPGTRLTVT.

The chain employs TRBV4-3 and TRBJ2-7; 13 positions agree with TRBD2. This CDR3 comprises 16 residues. CDR1 and CDR2 from the germline V gene are LGHNA and YSLEER. V was pared by 4 bases and J by 2 bases, with 5 bases of the junction left unmatched. The CDR3 DNA reads TGCGCCAGCAGCCGTTCCGGGACTAGCGGGACCTACGAGCAGTACTTC. It encodes CASSRSGTSGTYEQYF.

This rearrangement joins TRBV7-3 to TRBJ2-1, with TRBD1 matching 10 bases. Germline CDR1 SGHTA, CDR2 FQGTGA. The CDR3 loop spans 15 amino acids. Trimming removed 5 bases from V and 7 bases from J; junction bases left unmatched: 8. This CDR3 reads CASSTGTGEGNEQFF. The DNA for the CDR3 is TGTGCCAGCAGCACAGGGACAGGGGAGGGTAATGAGCAGTTCTTC.

This chain connects TRBV6-1 to TRBJ2-6; D not certain. Germline V CDR1 and CDR2: MNHNS, SASEGT. The V and J ends lost 8 bases and 0 bases respectively, with 5 bases between them. The CDR3 runs 13 residues. CDR3 sequence reads: CASGSSGANVLTF. CDR3 in DNA: TGTGCCAGCGGCTCCTCTGGGGCCAACGTCCTGACTTTC.

V and J are TRBV4-3 and TRBJ2-5, with 7 bases aligning to TRBD2. Germline V lookup: CDR1 LGHNA, CDR2 YSLEER. V dropped 4 bases and J dropped 6; count of bases not matched to a gene: 11. This CDR3 comprises 15 residues. The CDR3 sequence: CASSLSWGGVQTQYF. DNA for the CDR3: TGCGCCAGCAGCCTTAGTTGGGGGGGTGTACAGACCCAGTACTTC.

The V gene is TRBV19, the J gene TRBJ2-5; D is possibly TRBD2 (5 bases). The DNA matches TRBJ2-7 better at its end, which makes the J call doubtful. CDR1 and CDR2 from the germline V gene are LNHDA and SQIVND (reference sequence). CDR3 length: 14 amino acids. The CDR3 here is CASTFGNNLYEQYF. The CDR3 coding sequence is TGTGCCAGTACGTTCGGGAACAACCTCTACGAGCAGTACTTC.

This rearrangement joins TRBV28 to TRBJ1-5; 7 bases line up with TRBD1. V shed 5 bases and J 0 bases; nucleotides not matched to a gene: 4. CDR3 length equals 15 residues. The germline gives CDR1 MDHEN, CDR2 SYDVKM. The CDR3 DNA reads TGTGCCAGCAGTGGCGACAGGGTTAGCAATCAGCCCCAGCATTTT. It is translated as CASSGDRVSNQPQHF.

In its sample, this clone was seen a few times. V and J are TRBV28 and TRBJ1-1; D may be TRBD1 (5 bases). V was trimmed by 10 bases and J by 4 bases, leaving 10 bases between them. The CDR3 covers 11 residues. Germline loops: CDR1 MDHEN, CDR2 SYDVKM. The CDR3 is CAIRGATEAFF. The CDR3 bases are TGTGCCATCCGCGGGGCCACTGAAGCTTTCTTT.

The V call is TRBV5-1, the J call TRBJ2-7; 10 bases are a match to TRBD1. Germline V lookup: CDR1 SGHRS, CDR2 YFSETQ. This CDR3 spans 16 amino acids. With V trimmed by 0 bases and J by 3 bases, 6 bases remained unmatched. The CDR3 sequence is CASSLAPGQGYYEQYF. CDR3 coding DNA: TGCGCCAGCAGCTTGGCCCCGGGACAGGGGTACTACGAGCAGTACTTC.

The chain carries TRBV7-2 and TRBJ1-5; D may be TRBD1 (5 bases). V lost 0 bases and J 7 bases, leaving 16 bases between the germline ends. In germline, CDR1 is SGHTA, CDR2 FQGNSA. The CDR3 contains 16 residues. CDR3 region: CASSLAQGRGQQPQHF. Written as DNA, the CDR3 is TGTGCCAGCAGCTTAGCGCAGGGAAGGGGCCAGCAGCCCCAGCATTTT.

Of note for this clone: The junction departs from the called germline gene at one end, perhaps through a read error. The chain is built from TRBV29-1 and TRBJ2-3; 8 nucleotides agree with TRBD1. Germline CDR1 SQVTM, CDR2 ANQGSEA. This CDR3 has 16 amino acids. The DNA of the CDR3 is TGCAGCGTCGAAGGACCGTCGACAGGGGGCACAGATACGCAGTATTTT. This codes for CSVEGPSTGGTDTQYF.

This clone appeared a single time. The chain employs TRBV6-1 and TRBJ1-2; D possibly corresponds to TRBD1 (5 bases). From germline, CDR1 is MNHNS and CDR2 SASEGT. V shed 2 bases and J shed 5 bases, with 12 bases lying between them. The CDR3 runs to 14 residues. This CDR3 is CASSEMRGGYGYTF. CDR3 nucleotides: TGTGCCAGCAGTGAAATGCGGGGCGGGTATGGCTACACCTTC.

This clone was recorded a few times. The chain is built from TRBV2 and TRBJ1-1, with 7 bases aligning to TRBD1. CDR1 SNHLY and CDR2 FYNNEI come from the germline V gene. J was trimmed by 0 bases and V by 11 bases; bases with no gene match: 9. The length of the CDR3 is 14 residues. Written as DNA, the CDR3 is TGTGCCGGGGGACAGACTAGAATGAACACTGAAGCTTTCTTT. It encodes CAGGQTRMNTEAFF.

The V call is TRBV5-1, the J call TRBJ2-5, with 15 bases matching TRBD2. V trimming: 2 bases; J trimming: 2 bases; junction bases outside the gene matches: 4. Germline values: CDR1 SGHRS, CDR2 YFSETQ. This CDR3 region has 17 residues. CDR3 amino acids: CASSLRTSGGAQETQYF. The CDR3 nucleotides read TGCGCCAGCAGCTTACGGACTAGCGGGGGGGCACAAGAGACCCAGTACTTC. Based on the CDR3 plus reference TRBV5-1 and TRBJ2-5, the full variable domain is KAGVTQTPRYLIKTRGQQVTLSCSPISGHRSVSWYQQTPGQGLQFLFEYFSETQRNKGNFPGRFSGRQFSNSRSEMNVSTLELGDSALYLCASSLRTSGGAQETQYFGPGTRLLVL.

This chain uses TRBV29-1 with TRBJ2-2; D is uncertain. From germline, CDR1 is SQVTM and CDR2 ANQGSEA. CDR3 size: 12 residues. Trimming took 6 bases from V and 6 from J, leaving 11 bases between them. CDR3 sequence: CSVAAVPGELFF. CDR3 nucleotides: TGCAGCGTCGCCGCGGTACCCGGGGAGCTGTTTTTT.

V usage is TRBV27 and J usage is TRBJ2-1; TRBD2 might be the D (5 bases). CDR1 is MNHEY and CDR2 is SMNVEV in the germline V gene (reference sequence). Trimming cost V 2 bases and J 5 bases, with 13 bases left between them. The CDR3 consists of 15 residues. In nucleotides, the CDR3 is TGTGCCAGCAGTTTAGGAGCGGCCTTAAACAATGAGCAGTTCTTC. Translation gives CASSLGAALNNEQFF.

CDR3 DNA sequence: TGTGCCAGCAGCTTAAAAAGCGGGGGGGGCACAGATACGCAGTATTTT. It encodes CASSLKSGGGTDTQYF. The chain carries TRBV7-2 and TRBJ2-3; 10 nucleotides align to TRBD2. Unmatched junction bases numbered 3, after V lost 2 bases and J lost 1 base. Germline assignment: CDR1 SGHTA and CDR2 FQGNSA. There are 16 residues in the CDR3. The entire variable domain, with the rest obtained from reference TRBV7-2 and TRBJ2-3, is as follows: GAGVSQSPSNKVTEKGKDVELRCDPISGHTALYWYRQSLGQGLEFLIYFQGNSAPDKSGLPSDRFSAERTGGSVSTLTIQRTQQEDSAVYLCASSLKSGGGTDTQYFGPGTRLTVL.

This chain links TRBV5-1 with TRBJ2-7; D is perhaps TRBD2 (6 bases). The CDR3 is 19 amino acids. Trimming left V 0 bases short and J 0 bases short, with 22 bases between. Per the germline V gene, CDR1 is SGHRS and CDR2 is YFSETQ. The CDR3 here is CASSLAGVVGEYSSYEQYF. The CDR3 bases are TGCGCCAGCAGCTTGGCGGGGGTGGTCGGGGAGTACTCCTCCTACGAGCAGTACTTC.

The chain links TRBV29-1 to TRBJ2-3; the D gene is possibly TRBD2 (6 bases). CDR3 length: 17 residues. CDR1 SQVTM and CDR2 ANQGSEA come from the germline V gene. The germline V and J ends were trimmed by 4 bases and 4 bases, with 24 bases remaining between them. CDR3 sequence (DNA): TGCAGCGTTGGACGCCACCGACTGACGCCGGGAGCAGATACGCAGTATTTT. It specifies CSVGRHRLTPGADTQYF.

The V call is TRBV9, the J call TRBJ2-7, with 10 bases fitting TRBD2. CDR3 size: 15 residues. From germline, CDR1 is SGDLS and CDR2 YYNGEE. V dropped 3 bases and J dropped 2; count of bases not matched to a gene: 5. DNA of the CDR3: TGTGCCAGCAGCGCCACTAGCGGGGCCGCCTACGAGCAGTACTTC. Translating it yields CASSATSGAAYEQYF. Complete variable domain (other parts from reference TRBV9 and TRBJ2-7): DSGVTQTPKHLITATGQRVTLRCSPRSGDLSVYWYQQSLDQGLQFLIQYYNGEERAKGNILERFSAQQFPDLHSELNLSSLELGDSALYFCASSATSGAAYEQYFGPGTRLTVT.

The CDR3 nucleotides are TGCAGCGTTGAAGGCTGGGCGGACAGAGGCATGACAGATACGCAGTATTTT. Its translation: CSVEGWADRGMTDTQYF. V usage is TRBV29-1 and J usage is TRBJ2-3; TRBD1 is a possible D gene (6 bases). V lost 1 base and J lost 3, with 20 bases in between. The CDR3 spans 17 residues. Per the germline V gene, CDR1 is SQVTM and CDR2 is ANQGSEA.

CDR3 in amino acids: CASQGQLPNYGYTF. The CDR3 DNA reads TGTGCCAGCCAAGGACAGCTCCCCAACTATGGCTACACCTTC. This chain uses TRBV6-1 with TRBJ1-2; the D gene is possibly TRBD1 (6 bases). Trimming removed 8 bases at V and 2 bases at J, with 15 bases between. The CDR3 is 14 amino acids. Germline CDR1 reads MNHNS; CDR2 reads SASEGT.

This clone has only a few counts. The rearrangement uses TRBV5-1 and TRBJ1-6; unclear D gene. This CDR3 region has 13 residues. Germline V gene sequence: CDR1 SGHRS, CDR2 YFSETQ. V was cut by 0 bases and J by 8 bases, with 6 bases left in between. The CDR3: CASSLEQDSPLHF. CDR3 nucleotides: TGCGCCAGCAGCTTGGAGCAGGATTCACCCCTCCACTTT. Full variable domain (outside the CDR3, taken from reference TRBV5-1 and TRBJ1-6): KAGVTQTPRYLIKTRGQQVTLSCSPISGHRSVSWYQQTPGQGLQFLFEYFSETQRNKGNFPGRFSGRQFSNSRSEMNVSTLELGDSALYLCASSLEQDSPLHFGNGTRLTVT.

The genes are TRBV5-4 and TRBJ1-5; unclear D gene. V shed 3 bases and J shed 1 base, with 11 bases lying between them. This CDR3 has 15 amino acids. Germline CDR1 reads SGHNT; CDR2 reads YYREEE (reference sequence). This chain's CDR3 is CASSSAPESNQPQHF. The CDR3 coding sequence is TGTGCCAGCAGCTCCGCCCCGGAGAGCAATCAGCCCCAGCATTTT.

The rearrangement uses TRBV5-6 and TRBJ2-3; TRBD1 matches 10 bases. The V and J ends lost 2 bases and 3 bases, in that order; junction bases with no gene match: 9. The CDR3 runs 17 residues. CDR1 and CDR2 (germline): SGHDT, YYEEEE. Written as DNA, the CDR3 is TGTGCCAGCAGCTTACCACGGGGACAGGGGCAGACAGATACGCAGTATTTT. Translation gives CASSLPRGQGQTDTQYF. Using reference TRBV5-6 and TRBJ2-3 for the parts outside the CDR3, the full variable domain is DAGVTQSPTHLIKTRGQQVTLRCSPKSGHDTVSWYQQALGQGPQFIFQYYEEEERQRGNFPDRFSGHQFPNYSSELNVNALLLGDSALYLCASSLPRGQGQTDTQYFGPGTRLTVL.

The rearrangement links TRBV7-2 to TRBJ2-1, with D possibly TRBD1 on 5 matching bases. Germline CDR1 SGHTA, CDR2 FQGNSA. V was pared by 0 bases and J by 3 bases, with 9 bases between. This CDR3 comprises 15 residues. Written as DNA, the CDR3 is TGTGCCAGCAGCTTAGCGGCAGGGTACTACAATGAGCAGTTCTTC. Translated: CASSLAAGYYNEQFF.

This chain links TRBV19 with TRBJ1-6; D is uncertain. V was shortened by 4 bases and J by 7 bases, with 8 bases between the two germline ends. Germline CDR1 reads LNHDA; CDR2 reads SQIVND (reference sequence). CDR3 length: 13 amino acids. CDR3 nucleotide sequence: TGTGCCAGTAGTACGGGAAAGAATTCACCCCTCCACTTT. Encoded protein: CASSTGKNSPLHF.

This clone was seen only once. This chain joins TRBV6-6 and TRBJ2-2; TRBD1 might be the D (5 bases). Germline CDR1 MNHNY, CDR2 SVGAGI (reference sequence). V dropped 2 bases and J dropped 2 bases, with 9 bases sitting between them. This CDR3 is 15 amino acids long. CDR3 DNA sequence: TGTGCCAGCAGTTACAGGCAGGGTAACACCGGGGAGCTGTTTTTT. It is translated as CASSYRQGNTGELFF.